The sequence of this T cell receptor (beta chain) was determined in a study of T cells in Graves' hyperthyroidism and ophthalmopathy. Only a few counts were recorded for this clonotype. Its specificity is not known. Study-wide results and caveats: Onset of ophthalmopathy came a median 6.5 months after the model predicted it.

With 6 bases removed from V and 4 bases from J, the gap between germline ends came to 12 bases. CDR1 and CDR2 (germline): MNHNS, SASEGT. The CDR3 spans 13 residues. Lactation, pregnancy, other autoimmune disease or uncontrolled infection excluded patients. Researchers took RNA transcripts and amplified the TCR beta CDR3 regions from them. First-round RT-PCR of the TCR CDR3 relied on the HTBI primer set. TCRdb itself ran the multiplex PCR reads through MiXCR, one entry per CDR3 protein. The data show hundreds of thousands of distinct CDR3 sequences, roughly 15% seen once. Input material: blood. The source is a man younger than 35 with Graves' ophthalmopathy. The rearrangement uses TRBV6-1 and TRBJ1-2; weak D call: TRBD1 (5 bases). CDR3: CASSDSGPYGYTF. The CDR3 nucleotides are TGTGCCAGCAGCGACAGTGGGCCCTATGGCTACACCTTC.